The 3 T cell receptor beta chains listed next were all sequenced from one sample in a study of blood T cell repertoires in COVID-19. Only in-frame clones appear in the TCRdb table, and some are missing; sequencing was by immunoSEQ multiplex PCR. The table lists over 250,000 clones, over 65% of them singletons, with 3.3% in the top ten. Material: peripheral blood. The receptors here all came from a woman older than 75 with acute or convalescent COVID-19.

The chain combines TRBV15 with TRBJ1-2; D unresolved. Germline V gene sequence: CDR1 LNHNV, CDR2 YYDKDF (reference sequence). The CDR3 is 15 amino acids. Trimming pared 0 bases from V and 6 bases from J, leaving 14 bases between. CDR3 bases: TGTGCCACCAGCAGAGATCTGACCCCCGGGGATGGCTACACCTTC. It is translated as CATSRDLTPGDGYTF.

The chain employs TRBV27 and TRBJ1-2, with TRBD1 matching over 7 bases. In germline, CDR1 is MNHEY, CDR2 SMNVEV (reference sequence). The trim removed 5 bases at V and 13 bases at J, leaving 19 bases unmatched. This CDR3 contains 15 residues. The CDR3 is CASSPQLRDSLKSTF. In nucleotides, the CDR3 is TGTGCCAGCAGTCCTCAGCTCCGGGACAGCCTAAAGAGCACCTTC.

The chain links TRBV7-2 to TRBJ1-5; 7 bases are shared with TRBD1. Losses at the gene ends were 3 bases for V and 4 bases for J; bases not matched to a gene: 6. Germline V gene lookup returns CDR1 SGHTA and CDR2 FQGNSA. The CDR3 has 15 amino acids. The CDR3 nucleotides read TGTGCCAGCAGCTTCGGGACAGCATCGAATCAGCCCCAGCATTTT. This encodes CASSFGTASNQPQHF.